Listed below are T cell receptor beta chains from one sample, sequenced in a study of T cells in Graves' hyperthyroidism and ophthalmopathy. Each CDR3 protein gets one entry after TCRdb re-called the multiplex PCR reads with MiXCR. The sample shows 330,000 or so distinct CDR3 sequences, roughly 18% of them seen only once. The sequenced sample consisted of blood. The source of these receptors is a middle-aged woman with Graves' ophthalmopathy. CDR3s include the opening cysteine and the closing phenylalanine or tryptophan. The D gene is left open where the match is weak. Rows give clone size only sometimes, using once, few, many, or a class for an expanded clone.

CDR3aa: CASSRAPDRIRAYNSPLHF
CDR3nt: TGTGCCAGCAGCCGCGCTCCCGACAGAATACGAGCCTATAATTCACCCCTCCACTTT
j_gene: TRBJ1-6
v_gene: TRBV11-2
d_gene: NA
abundance: NA
len: 19

CDR3aa: CASSLVIAGGLSYEQYF
CDR3nt: TGTGCCAGCAGCCTTGTTATAGCGGGGGGCCTCTCCTACGAGCAGTACTTC
j_gene: TRBJ2-7
v_gene: TRBV28
d_gene: TRBD2
abundance: once
len: 17

CDR3aa: CASSSEPGQIYEQYF
CDR3nt: TGTGCCAGCAGTTCGGAACCGGGACAAATATACGAGCAGTACTTC
j_gene: TRBJ2-7
v_gene: TRBV6-5
d_gene: NA
abundance: many
len: 15

CDR3aa: CASSDSQAEETQYF
CDR3nt: TGTGCCAGCAGTGACTCCCAGGCGGAGGAGACCCAGTACTTC
j_gene: TRBJ2-5
v_gene: TRBV2
d_gene: NA
abundance: NA
len: 14

CDR3aa: CASSWRQKETQYF
CDR3nt: TGTGCCAGCAGTTGGCGGCAAAAAGAGACCCAGTACTTC
j_gene: TRBJ2-5
v_gene: TRBV27
d_gene: NA
abundance: once
len: 13

CDR3aa: CASSHLGRPYEQYF
CDR3nt: TGCGCCAGCAGCCATTTGGGCAGACCCTACGAGCAGTACTTC
j_gene: TRBJ2-7
v_gene: TRBV5-1
d_gene: NA
abundance: many
len: 14

CDR3aa: CASSYPLGGSMIQYF
CDR3nt: TGTGCCAGCAGTTACCCCCTGGGGGGCAGTATGATTCAGTACTTC
j_gene: TRBJ2-4
v_gene: TRBV6-2/TRBV6-3
d_gene: NA
abundance: few
len: 15

CDR3aa: CAISVALNQPQHF
CDR3nt: TGTGCCATCAGTGTTGCGCTAAATCAGCCCCAGCATTTT
j_gene: TRBJ1-5
v_gene: TRBV10-3
d_gene: NA
abundance: NA
len: 13

CDR3aa: CASSAGQGLNTGELFF
CDR3nt: TGTGCCAGCTCTGCGGGACAGGGATTGAACACCGGGGAGCTGTTTTTT
j_gene: TRBJ2-2
v_gene: TRBV2
d_gene: TRBD1
abundance: many
len: 16

CDR3aa: CASLQGEGQPQHF
CDR3nt: TGCGCCAGCCTTCAAGGGGAAGGTCAGCCCCAGCATTTT
j_gene: TRBJ1-5
v_gene: TRBV10-2
d_gene: NA
abundance: NA
len: 13

CDR3aa: CASSQDLRFAYEQYF
CDR3nt: TGTGCCAGCAGCCAAGATCTGCGGTTTGCTTACGAGCAGTACTTC
j_gene: TRBJ2-7
v_gene: TRBV4-2
d_gene: NA
abundance: few
len: 15

CDR3aa: CVIKNWDRGDTGELFF
CDR3nt: TGTGTCATCAAAAACTGGGACAGGGGAGACACCGGGGAGCTGTTTTTT
j_gene: TRBJ2-2
v_gene: TRBV10-3
d_gene: TRBD1
abundance: NA
len: 16

CDR3aa: CASSYSRSLGIQYF
CDR3nt: TGTGCCAGCAGTTACTCCAGGTCCTTGGGCATTCAGTACTTC
j_gene: TRBJ2-4
v_gene: TRBV6-2/TRBV6-3
d_gene: NA
abundance: many
len: 14

CDR3aa: CSVEGARTEAFF
CDR3nt: TGCAGCGTTGAAGGGGCGAGGACTGAAGCTTTCTTT
j_gene: TRBJ1-1
v_gene: TRBV29-1
d_gene: NA
abundance: many
len: 12

CDR3aa: CASSVGGGGGRMVEQYF
CDR3nt: TGTGCCAGCAGCGTAGGGGGTGGAGGCGGGAGGATGGTCGAGCAGTACTTC
j_gene: TRBJ2-7
v_gene: TRBV9
d_gene: TRBD2
abundance: many
len: 17

CDR3aa: CASSPTDRAGGELFF
CDR3nt: TGCGCCAGCAGCCCTACGGACAGGGCGGGCGGGGAGCTGTTTTTT
j_gene: TRBJ2-2
v_gene: TRBV5-1
d_gene: TRBD1
abundance: many
len: 15

CDR3aa: CSGGGRGREQFF
CDR3nt: TGCAGTGGGGGAGGGCGCGGGCGGGAGCAGTTCTTC
j_gene: TRBJ2-1
v_gene: TRBV20-1
d_gene: TRBD2
abundance: many
len: 12

CDR3aa: CASSFGSRISAHQGQPQHF
CDR3nt: TGTGCCAGCAGTTTTGGGAGCAGGATTTCGGCTCATCAGGGACAGCCCCAGCATTTT
j_gene: TRBJ1-5
v_gene: TRBV6-5
d_gene: NA
abundance: many
len: 19

CDR3aa: CASSLGDGIQYF
CDR3nt: TGTGCCAGCAGCTTAGGGGACGGTATTCAGTACTTC
j_gene: TRBJ2-4
v_gene: TRBV11-3
d_gene: NA
abundance: NA
len: 12

CDR3aa: CASSEGQSGETQYF
CDR3nt: TGTGCCAGCAGTGAGGGACAATCCGGGGAGACCCAGTACTTC
j_gene: TRBJ2-5
v_gene: TRBV2
d_gene: NA
abundance: NA
len: 14

CDR3aa: CASSWGRGQPQHF
CDR3nt: TGTGCCAGCAGTTGGGGGCGCGGTCAGCCCCAGCATTTT
j_gene: TRBJ1-5
v_gene: TRBV27
d_gene: NA
abundance: many
len: 13

CDR3aa: CASSQAGGRETQYF
CDR3nt: TGTGCCAGCAGCCAAGCGGGAGGAAGGGAGACCCAGTACTTC
j_gene: TRBJ2-5
v_gene: TRBV3-1
d_gene: TRBD2
abundance: many
len: 14

CDR3aa: CSTVDGLGTEAFF
CDR3nt: TGCAGCACCGTGGACGGATTGGGGACTGAAGCTTTCTTT
j_gene: TRBJ1-1
v_gene: TRBV29-1
d_gene: NA
abundance: many
len: 13

CDR3aa: CASHPSQTTNQPQHF
CDR3nt: TGTGCCAGCCATCCGTCTCAAACAACCAATCAGCCCCAGCATTTT
j_gene: TRBJ1-5
v_gene: TRBV6-5
d_gene: NA
abundance: many
len: 15

CDR3aa: CASRLSSDTEAFF
CDR3nt: TGTGCCAGCCGCCTCTCGTCGGACACTGAAGCTTTCTTT
j_gene: TRBJ1-1
v_gene: TRBV19
d_gene: NA
abundance: NA
len: 13

CDR3aa: CASSTVRFYEQYF
CDR3nt: TGTGCCAGCAGCACAGTACGATTCTACGAGCAGTACTTC
j_gene: TRBJ2-7
v_gene: TRBV11-2
d_gene: NA
abundance: many
len: 13

CDR3aa: CASSADRGETQYF
CDR3nt: TGTGCCAGCAGTGCCGACAGGGGAGAGACCCAGTACTTC
j_gene: TRBJ2-5
v_gene: TRBV2
d_gene: TRBD1
abundance: few
len: 13

CDR3aa: CASSLRRGGSYEQYF
CDR3nt: TGTGCCAGCAGTTTAAGGCGCGGAGGCTCCTACGAGCAGTACTTC
j_gene: TRBJ2-7
v_gene: TRBV28
d_gene: NA
abundance: NA
len: 15

CDR3aa: CASSPTGQTLNTIYF
CDR3nt: TGTGCCAGCAGCCCTACGGGGCAAACCCTAAACACCATATATTTT
j_gene: TRBJ1-3
v_gene: TRBV7-9
d_gene: NA
abundance: many
len: 15

CDR3aa: CASGNRDRASYEQYF
CDR3nt: TGTGCCAGCGGCAACCGGGACAGGGCCTCCTACGAGCAGTACTTC
j_gene: TRBJ2-7
v_gene: TRBV11-2
d_gene: TRBD1
abundance: many
len: 15

CDR3aa: CASTPDLGGYTEAFF
CDR3nt: TGTGCCAGTACGCCCGACTTGGGGGGATACACTGAAGCTTTCTTT
j_gene: TRBJ1-1
v_gene: TRBV19
d_gene: NA
abundance: NA
len: 15

CDR3aa: CAWSQNREGEQYF
CDR3nt: TGTGCCTGGAGTCAGAACAGGGAGGGCGAGCAGTACTTC
j_gene: TRBJ2-7
v_gene: TRBV30
d_gene: NA
abundance: many
len: 13

CDR3aa: CASSGAKNIQYF
CDR3nt: TGTGCCAGCTCGGGAGCCAAAAACATTCAGTACTTC
j_gene: TRBJ2-4
v_gene: TRBV25-1
d_gene: NA
abundance: few
len: 12

CDR3aa: CAISEPSLPGPKNIQYF
CDR3nt: TGTGCCATCAGTGAGCCGAGCCTCCCCGGGCCCAAAAACATTCAGTACTTC
j_gene: TRBJ2-4
v_gene: TRBV10-3
d_gene: NA
abundance: many
len: 17

CDR3aa: CASSPVTIGTDVNTKETQYF
CDR3nt: TGTGCCAGCAGTCCCGTGACGATTGGGACAGACGTTAATACCAAAGAGACCCAGTACTTC
j_gene: TRBJ2-5
v_gene: TRBV12-3/TRBV12-4
d_gene: TRBD1
abundance: many
len: 20

CDR3aa: CAWSDRGRGYTF
CDR3nt: TGTGCCTGGAGTGATAGGGGGAGAGGCTACACCTTC
j_gene: TRBJ1-2
v_gene: TRBV30
d_gene: NA
abundance: many
len: 12

CDR3aa: CASSHATGAYEQYF
CDR3nt: TGTGCCAGCAGCCACGCGACAGGTGCCTACGAGCAGTACTTC
j_gene: TRBJ2-7
v_gene: TRBV3-1
d_gene: NA
abundance: many
len: 14

CDR3aa: CASTRNYEQYF
CDR3nt: TGTGCCAGCACCCGGAACTACGAGCAGTACTTC
j_gene: TRBJ2-7
v_gene: TRBV7-9
d_gene: NA
abundance: many
len: 11

CDR3aa: CSARGRDSLYEQYF
CDR3nt: TGCAGTGCTAGAGGGAGGGACTCCCTCTACGAGCAGTACTTC
j_gene: TRBJ2-7
v_gene: TRBV20-1
d_gene: NA
abundance: many
len: 14

CDR3aa: CSAKGQRSYEQYF
CDR3nt: TGCAGTGCCAAGGGGCAGCGATCCTACGAGCAGTACTTC
j_gene: TRBJ2-7
v_gene: TRBV20-1
d_gene: NA
abundance: many
len: 13

CDR3aa: CASSKDGRGYTF
CDR3nt: TGTGCCAGCAGTAAAGATGGGCGCGGCTACACCTTC
j_gene: TRBJ1-2
v_gene: TRBV6-2/TRBV6-3
d_gene: NA
abundance: many
len: 12

CDR3aa: CASSPDRGDGYTF
CDR3nt: TGTGCCAGCAGCCCCGACAGGGGGGATGGCTACACCTTC
j_gene: TRBJ1-2
v_gene: TRBV13
d_gene: TRBD1
abundance: many
len: 13